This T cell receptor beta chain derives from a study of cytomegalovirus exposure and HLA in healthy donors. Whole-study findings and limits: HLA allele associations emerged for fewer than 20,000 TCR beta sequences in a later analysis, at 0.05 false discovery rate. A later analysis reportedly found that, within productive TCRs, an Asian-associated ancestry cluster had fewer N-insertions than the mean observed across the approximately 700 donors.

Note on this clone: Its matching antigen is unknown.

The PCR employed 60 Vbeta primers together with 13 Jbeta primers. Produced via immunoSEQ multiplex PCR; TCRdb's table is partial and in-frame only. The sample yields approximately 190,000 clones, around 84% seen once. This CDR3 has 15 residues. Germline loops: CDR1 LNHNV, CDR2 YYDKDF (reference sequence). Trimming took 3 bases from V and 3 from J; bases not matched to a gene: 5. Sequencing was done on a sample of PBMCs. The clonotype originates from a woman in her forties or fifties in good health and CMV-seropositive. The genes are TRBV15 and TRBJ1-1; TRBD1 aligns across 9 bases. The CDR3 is CATSSIDRGYTEAFF. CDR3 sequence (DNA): TGTGCCACCAGCAGTATTGACAGGGGGTACACTGAAGCTTTCTTT.